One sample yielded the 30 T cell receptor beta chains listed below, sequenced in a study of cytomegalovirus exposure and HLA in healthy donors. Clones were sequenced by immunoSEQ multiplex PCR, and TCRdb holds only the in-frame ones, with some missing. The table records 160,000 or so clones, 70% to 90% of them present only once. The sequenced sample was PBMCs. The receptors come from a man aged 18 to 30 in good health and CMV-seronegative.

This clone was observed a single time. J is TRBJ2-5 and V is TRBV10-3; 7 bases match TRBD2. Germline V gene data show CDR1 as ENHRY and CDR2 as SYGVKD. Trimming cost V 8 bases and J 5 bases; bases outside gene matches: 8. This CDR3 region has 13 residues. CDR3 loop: CAIGLVSGETQYF. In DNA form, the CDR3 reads TGTGCCATCGGACTGGTTAGCGGGGAGACCCAGTACTTC.

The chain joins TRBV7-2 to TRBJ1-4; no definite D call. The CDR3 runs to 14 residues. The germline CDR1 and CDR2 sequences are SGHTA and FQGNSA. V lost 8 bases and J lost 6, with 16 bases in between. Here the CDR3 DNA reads TGTGCCAGCGCGAACTCCGCGCGGGATGAAAAACTGTTTTTT. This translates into CASANSARDEKLFF.

This CDR3 is CASSFRGTGTEAFF. DNA for the CDR3: TGTGCCAGCAGTTTCCGCGGGACAGGCACTGAAGCTTTCTTT. This chain joins TRBV28 and TRBJ1-1; the match to TRBD1 covers 8 bases. CDR1 MDHEN and CDR2 SYDVKM come from the germline V gene. The CDR3 is 14 residues long. V lost 3 bases, J lost 4 bases, and 4 bases stayed unmatched.

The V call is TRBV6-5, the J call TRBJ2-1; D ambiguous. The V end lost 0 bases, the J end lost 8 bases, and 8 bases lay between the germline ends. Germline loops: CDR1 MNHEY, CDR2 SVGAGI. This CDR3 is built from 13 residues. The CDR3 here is CASSYSIAHEQFF. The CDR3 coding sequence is TGTGCCAGCAGTTACTCGATAGCCCATGAGCAGTTCTTC.

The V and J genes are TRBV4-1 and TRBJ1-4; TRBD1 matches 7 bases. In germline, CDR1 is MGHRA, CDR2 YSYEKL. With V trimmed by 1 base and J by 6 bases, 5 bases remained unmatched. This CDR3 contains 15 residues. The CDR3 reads CASSQATGMDEKLFF. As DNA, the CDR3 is TGCGCCAGCAGCCAAGCGACAGGGATGGATGAAAAACTGTTTTTT.

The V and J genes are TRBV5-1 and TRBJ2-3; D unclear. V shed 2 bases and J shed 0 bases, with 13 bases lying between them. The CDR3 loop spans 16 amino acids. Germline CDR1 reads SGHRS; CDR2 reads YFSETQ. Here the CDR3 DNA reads TGCGCCAGCAGCTTTCGGGTAGCCTCAAGCACAGATACGCAGTATTTT. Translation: CASSFRVASSTDTQYF.

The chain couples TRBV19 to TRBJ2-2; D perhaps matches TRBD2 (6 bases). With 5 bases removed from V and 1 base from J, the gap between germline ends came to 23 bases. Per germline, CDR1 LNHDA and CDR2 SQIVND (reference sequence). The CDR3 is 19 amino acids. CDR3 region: CASSGTYRIRRENTGELFF. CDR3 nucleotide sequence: TGTGCCAGTAGTGGCACCTACAGGATCCGGAGGGAGAACACCGGGGAGCTGTTTTTT. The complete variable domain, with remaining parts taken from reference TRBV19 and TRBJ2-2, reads DGGITQSPKYLFRKEGQNVTLSCEQNLNHDAMYWYRQDPGQGLRLIYYSQIVNDFQKGDIAEGYSVSREKKESFPLTVTSAQKNPTAFYLCASSGTYRIRRENTGELFFGEGSRLTVL.

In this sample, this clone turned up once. The CDR3 spells CASSPGQLGLKYF. CDR3 nucleotides: TGTGCCAGCTCACCGGGGCAATTGGGCCTTAAATATTTT. V gene TRBV18 combines with J gene TRBJ1-3; TRBD1 is a possible D gene (5 bases). The CDR3 loop spans 13 amino acids. V was clipped by 3 bases and J by 15 bases, with 18 bases between them. Germline-derived CDR1 and CDR2 are KGHSH and LQKENI.

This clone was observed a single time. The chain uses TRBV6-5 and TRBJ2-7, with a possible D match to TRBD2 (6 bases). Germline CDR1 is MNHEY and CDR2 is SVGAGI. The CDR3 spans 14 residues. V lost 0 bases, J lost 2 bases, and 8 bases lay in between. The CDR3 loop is CASSYSTGAYEQYF. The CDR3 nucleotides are TGTGCCAGCAGTTACTCGACGGGGGCCTACGAGCAGTACTTC.

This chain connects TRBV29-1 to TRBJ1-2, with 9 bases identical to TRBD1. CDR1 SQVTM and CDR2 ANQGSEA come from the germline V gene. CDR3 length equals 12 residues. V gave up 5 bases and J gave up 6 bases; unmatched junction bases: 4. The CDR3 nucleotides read TGCAGCGTTCCGGACAGGGGTGATGGCTACACCTTC. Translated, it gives CSVPDRGDGYTF.

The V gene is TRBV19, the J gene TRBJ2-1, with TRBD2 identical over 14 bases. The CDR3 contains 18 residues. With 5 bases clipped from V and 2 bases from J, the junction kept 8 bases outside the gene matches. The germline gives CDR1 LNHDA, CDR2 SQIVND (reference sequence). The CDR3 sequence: CASSERGTSGGPYNEQFF. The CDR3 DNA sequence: TGTGCCAGTAGTGAAAGGGGGACTAGCGGGGGACCCTACAATGAGCAGTTCTTC.

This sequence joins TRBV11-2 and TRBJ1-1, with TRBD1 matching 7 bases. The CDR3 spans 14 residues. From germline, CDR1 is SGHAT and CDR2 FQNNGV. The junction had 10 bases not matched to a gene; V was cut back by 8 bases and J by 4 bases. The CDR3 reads CASREGAPFTEAFF. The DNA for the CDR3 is TGTGCCAGCCGAGAGGGGGCCCCGTTCACTGAAGCTTTCTTT.

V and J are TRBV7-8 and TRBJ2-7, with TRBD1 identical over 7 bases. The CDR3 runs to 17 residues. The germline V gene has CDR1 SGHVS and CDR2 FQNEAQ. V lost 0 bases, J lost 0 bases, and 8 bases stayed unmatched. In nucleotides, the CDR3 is TGTGCCAGCAGCTTAGCCCGAAGCTGGGACAGCTCCTACGAGCAGTACGTC. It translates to CASSLARSWDSSYEQYV.

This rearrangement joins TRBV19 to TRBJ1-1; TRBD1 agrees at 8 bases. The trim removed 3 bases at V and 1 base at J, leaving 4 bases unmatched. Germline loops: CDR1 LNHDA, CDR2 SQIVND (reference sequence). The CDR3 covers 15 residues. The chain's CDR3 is CASSMDRVSNTEAFF. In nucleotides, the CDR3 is TGTGCCAGTAGTATGGACAGGGTGTCGAACACTGAAGCTTTCTTT.

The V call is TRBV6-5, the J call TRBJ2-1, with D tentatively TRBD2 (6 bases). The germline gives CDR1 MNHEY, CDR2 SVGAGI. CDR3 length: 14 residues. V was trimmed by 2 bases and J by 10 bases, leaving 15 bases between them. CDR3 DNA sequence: TGTGCCAGCAGTTACGGGGACTTCCCAGGGGAGCAGTTCTTC. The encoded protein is CASSYGDFPGEQFF.

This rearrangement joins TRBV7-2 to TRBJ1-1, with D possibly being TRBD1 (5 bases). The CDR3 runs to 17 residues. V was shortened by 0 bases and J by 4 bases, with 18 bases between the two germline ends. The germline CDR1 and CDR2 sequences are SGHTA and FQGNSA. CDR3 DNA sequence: TGTGCCAGCAGCTTAGCGCTAGGAGGGGCGCCGGGCACTGAAGCTTTCTTT. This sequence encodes CASSLALGGAPGTEAFF.

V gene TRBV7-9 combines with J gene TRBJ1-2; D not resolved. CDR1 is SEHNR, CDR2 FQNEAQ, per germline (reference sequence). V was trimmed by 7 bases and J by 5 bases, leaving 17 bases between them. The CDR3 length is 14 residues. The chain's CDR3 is CASTQRGLRYGYTF. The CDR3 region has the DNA TGTGCCAGCACCCAAAGAGGGTTACGGTATGGCTACACCTTC.

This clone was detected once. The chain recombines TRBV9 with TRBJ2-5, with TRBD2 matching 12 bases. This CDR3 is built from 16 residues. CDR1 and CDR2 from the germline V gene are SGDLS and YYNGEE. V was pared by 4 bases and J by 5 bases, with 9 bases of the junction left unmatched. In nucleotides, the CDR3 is TGTGCCAGCAGCCCTTTGCTAGCGGGAGGGGGGGAGACCCAGTACTTC. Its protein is CASSPLLAGGGETQYF.

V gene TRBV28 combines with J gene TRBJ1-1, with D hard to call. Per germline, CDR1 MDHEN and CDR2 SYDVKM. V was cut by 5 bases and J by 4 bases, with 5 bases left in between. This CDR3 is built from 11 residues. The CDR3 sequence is CASSPLTEAFF. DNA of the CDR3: TGTGCCAGCAGTCCCCTCACTGAAGCTTTCTTT.

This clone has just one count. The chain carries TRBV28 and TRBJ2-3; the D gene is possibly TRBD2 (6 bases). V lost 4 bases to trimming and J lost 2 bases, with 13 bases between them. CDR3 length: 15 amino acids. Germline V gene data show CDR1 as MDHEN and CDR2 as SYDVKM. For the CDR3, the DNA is TGTGCCAGCAGTTACCGGGAGTCGACCACAGATACGCAGTATTTT. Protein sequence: CASSYRESTTDTQYF.

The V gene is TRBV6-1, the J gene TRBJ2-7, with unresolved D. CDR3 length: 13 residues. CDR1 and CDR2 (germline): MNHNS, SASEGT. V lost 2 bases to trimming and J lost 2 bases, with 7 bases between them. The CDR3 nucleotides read TGTGCCAGCAGTGAAAACGCGGCCTACGAGCAGTACGTC. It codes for CASSENAAYEQYV.

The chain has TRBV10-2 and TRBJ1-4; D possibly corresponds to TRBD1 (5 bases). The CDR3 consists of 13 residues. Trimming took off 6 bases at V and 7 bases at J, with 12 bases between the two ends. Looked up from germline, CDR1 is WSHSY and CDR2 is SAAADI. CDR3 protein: CASRGGWGEKLFF. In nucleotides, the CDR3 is TGCGCCAGCAGGGGGGGTTGGGGTGAAAAACTGTTTTTT.

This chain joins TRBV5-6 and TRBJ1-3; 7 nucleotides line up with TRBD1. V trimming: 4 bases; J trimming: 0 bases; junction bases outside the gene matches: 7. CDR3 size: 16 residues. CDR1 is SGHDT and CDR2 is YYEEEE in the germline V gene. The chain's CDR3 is CASSVTGALSGNTIYF. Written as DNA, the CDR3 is TGTGCCAGCAGCGTAACAGGGGCTCTCTCTGGAAACACCATATATTTT.

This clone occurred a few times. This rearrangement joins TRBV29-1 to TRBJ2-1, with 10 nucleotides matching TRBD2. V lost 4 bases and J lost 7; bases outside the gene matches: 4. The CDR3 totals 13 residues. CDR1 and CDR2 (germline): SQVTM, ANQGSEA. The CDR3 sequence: CSVVGLAVNEQFF. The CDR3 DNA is TGCAGCGTTGTTGGACTAGCGGTTAATGAGCAGTTCTTC.

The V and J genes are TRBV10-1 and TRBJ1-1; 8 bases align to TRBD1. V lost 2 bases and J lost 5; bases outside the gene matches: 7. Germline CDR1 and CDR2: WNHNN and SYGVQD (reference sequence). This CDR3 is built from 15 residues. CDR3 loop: CASSEVQGANTEAFF. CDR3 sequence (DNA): TGCGCCAGCAGTGAGGTGCAGGGGGCTAATACTGAAGCTTTCTTT.

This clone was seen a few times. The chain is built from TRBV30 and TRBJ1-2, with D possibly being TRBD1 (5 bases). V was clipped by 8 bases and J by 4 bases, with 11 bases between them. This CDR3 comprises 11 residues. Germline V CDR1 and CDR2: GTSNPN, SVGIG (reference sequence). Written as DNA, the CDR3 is TGTGCCGGGGGGACGGCCTATGGCTACACCTTC. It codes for CAGGTAYGYTF. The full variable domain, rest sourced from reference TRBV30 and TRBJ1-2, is SQTIHQWPATLVQPVGSPLSLECTVEGTSNPNLYWYRQAAGRGLQLLFYSVGIGQISSEVPQNLSASRPQDRQFILSSKKLLLSDSGFYLCAGGTAYGYTFGSGTRLTVV.

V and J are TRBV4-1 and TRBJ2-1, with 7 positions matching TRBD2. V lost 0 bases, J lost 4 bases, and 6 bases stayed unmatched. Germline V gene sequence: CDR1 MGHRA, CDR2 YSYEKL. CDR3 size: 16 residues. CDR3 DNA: TGCGCCAGCAGCCAAGAAGACCTAGCGGCTTACAATGAGCAGTTCTTC. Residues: CASSQEDLAAYNEQFF.

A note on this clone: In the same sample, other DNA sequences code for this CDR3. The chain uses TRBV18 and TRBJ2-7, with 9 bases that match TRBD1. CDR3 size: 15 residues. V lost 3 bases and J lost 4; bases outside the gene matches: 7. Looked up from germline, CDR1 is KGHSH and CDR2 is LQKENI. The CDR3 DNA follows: TGTGCCAGCTCACCGCCGGGACAGGGTCTTTACGAGCAGTACTTC. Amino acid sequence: CASSPPGQGLYEQYF.

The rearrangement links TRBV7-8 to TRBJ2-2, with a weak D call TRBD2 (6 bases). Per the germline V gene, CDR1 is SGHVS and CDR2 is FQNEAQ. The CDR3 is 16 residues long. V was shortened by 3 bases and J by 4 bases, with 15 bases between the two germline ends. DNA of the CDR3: TGTGCCAGCAGCTTGACCGGGACGGGGGTCACCGGGGAGCTGTTTTTT. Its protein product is CASSLTGTGVTGELFF.

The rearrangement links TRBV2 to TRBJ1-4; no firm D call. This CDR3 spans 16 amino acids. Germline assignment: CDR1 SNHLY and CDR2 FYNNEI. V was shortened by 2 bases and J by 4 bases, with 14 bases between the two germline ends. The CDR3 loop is CASSERTGTHNEKLFF. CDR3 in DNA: TGTGCCAGCAGTGAACGTACGGGAACTCATAATGAAAAACTGTTTTTT.